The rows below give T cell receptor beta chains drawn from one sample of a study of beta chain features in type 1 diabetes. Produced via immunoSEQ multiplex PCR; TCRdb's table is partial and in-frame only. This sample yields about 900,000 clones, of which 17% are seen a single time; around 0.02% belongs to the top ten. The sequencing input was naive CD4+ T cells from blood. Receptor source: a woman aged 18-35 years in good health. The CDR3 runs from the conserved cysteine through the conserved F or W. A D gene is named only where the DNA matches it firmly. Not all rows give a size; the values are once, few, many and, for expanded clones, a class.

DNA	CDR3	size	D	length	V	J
TGTGCCAGCTCACCAGGGCCTTACAGGGAGGCGGATGGCTACACCTTC	CASSPGPYREADGYTF	few	-	16	TRBV18	TRBJ1-2
TGTGCCAGCAGCACCGCAGAGGCTAGCACAGATACGCAGTATTTT	CASSTAEASTDTQYF	-	-	15	TRBV7-3	TRBJ2-3
TGTGCCAGCTCACCTTCAAATAACAGGGGCATTCAGCCCCAGCATTTT	CASSPSNNRGIQPQHF	-	TRBD1	16	TRBV18	TRBJ1-5
TGTGCCAGCAGTTCAGGGACAGGCTCGCGCACTGAAGCTTTCTTT	CASSSGTGSRTEAFF	few	TRBD1	15	TRBV6-5	TRBJ1-1
TGTGCCATCAGTGAGGGGGTGGGGTCCCCCTACGAGCAGTACTTC	CAISEGVGSPYEQYF	-	-	15	TRBV10-3	TRBJ2-7
TGTGCCAGCAGTTTAGGGGCCCTCTACGAGCAGTACTTC	CASSLGALYEQYF	few	-	13	TRBV28	TRBJ2-7
TGTGCCAGCAGTTCTCTAGGGCGAGAGACCCAGTACTTC	CASSSLGRETQYF	-	-	13	TRBV28	TRBJ2-5
TGTGCCAGCAGGCGGAAAGGGACAGCTCAAGAGACCCAGTACTTC	CASRRKGTAQETQYF	few	TRBD1	15	TRBV2	TRBJ2-5
TGCAGTGCTCAGAAGGGTGGCGCTTTCTTT	CSAQKGGAFF	few	-	10	TRBV20-1	TRBJ1-1
TGTGCCAGCAGCGCCAGGACAGGCGCCGCTGAAGCCTTCTTT	CASSARTGAAEAFF	-	TRBD1	14	TRBV7-2	TRBJ1-1
TGTGCCACCAGCAGAGATCGGCAATTCGGGCAGCCCCAGCATTTT	CATSRDRQFGQPQHF	-	-	15	TRBV15	TRBJ1-5
TGTGCCAGCAGTGAAGCGTCGCCAGGGAACACTGAAGCTTTCTTT	CASSEASPGNTEAFF	-	-	15	TRBV6-1	TRBJ1-1
TGTGCCAGCAGTTTATGGGGGAGTAAAGTCGGGGATGAGCAGTTCTTC	CASSLWGSKVGDEQFF	-	-	16	TRBV28	TRBJ2-1
TGTGCCAGCAGCCCGTCATCATACGAGCAGTACTTC	CASSPSSYEQYF	few	-	12	TRBV7-9	TRBJ2-7
TGTGCCAGCAGCCTGAATGAAAAACTGTTTTTT	CASSLNEKLFF	few	-	11	TRBV11-2	TRBJ1-4
TGTGCCAACTCAAGACATCAACGAGAGACCCAGTACTTC	CANSRHQRETQYF	-	-	13	TRBV6-1	TRBJ2-5
TGTGCCAGCAGCCATTACCGACAGACTAGCAAGAGGCTCGATGAGCAGTTCTTC	CASSHYRQTSKRLDEQFF	few	TRBD2	18	TRBV27	TRBJ2-1
TGTGCCAGCAGCCTCGGACTAGCGGGAGTTTATGAGCAGTTCTTC	CASSLGLAGVYEQFF	few	TRBD2	15	TRBV7-2	TRBJ2-1
TGTGCCAGCAGCCAAGATCCAGGGTATGGCTACACCTTC	CASSQDPGYGYTF	few	-	13	TRBV4-2	TRBJ1-2
TGTGCCAGTACCTTACAGGGGGCTAGGAATCAGCCCCAGCATTTT	CASTLQGARNQPQHF	few	TRBD1	15	TRBV19	TRBJ1-5
TGTGCCACCAGCAGAGGCCGGGACAGCGAGTACCAAGAGACCCAGTACTTC	CATSRGRDSEYQETQYF	few	TRBD1	17	TRBV15	TRBJ2-5
TGCAGTGAGGACAGGGGCGGTGAGCAGTTCTTC	CSEDRGGEQFF	-	TRBD1	11	TRBV20-1	TRBJ2-1
TGTGCCAGCAGCTTAACGGGTCTAGCGGGACAAAATGAGCAGTTCTTC	CASSLTGLAGQNEQFF	-	TRBD2	16	TRBV7-9	TRBJ2-1
TGTGCCAGCAAATGGCGCGGAGGCGAGCAGTACTTC	CASKWRGGEQYF	-	-	12	TRBV6-5	TRBJ2-7
TGCAGTGCTAGTATCCGAGAAGCTTTCTTT	CSASIREAFF	-	-	10	TRBV20-1	TRBJ1-1
TGCAGTGCTTTATCCACAGATACGCAGTATTTT	CSALSTDTQYF	-	-	11	TRBV20-1	TRBJ2-3
TGTGCCAGCAGTCCCGCCCTGGTGACAGGAACGGGGAGGCAGTACTTC	CASSPALVTGTGRQYF	-	-	16	TRBV27	TRBJ2-7
TGTGCCAGCAGCCGAAGGACAGGGCGTGCGACCGGGGAGCTGTTTTTT	CASSRRTGRATGELFF	-	TRBD1	16	TRBV7-2	TRBJ2-2
TGCAGGACAGAAGGGAATGAGCAGTTCTTC	CRTEGNEQFF	-	-	10	TRBV20-1	TRBJ2-1
TGTGCCAGCAGCCTCAGGACTGGCTCCTACGAGCAGTACTTC	CASSLRTGSYEQYF	few	-	14	TRBV5-6	TRBJ2-7
TGTGCCAGCAGCACCGTCCGGGGGAGTTCCTACAATGAGCAGTTCTTC	CASSTVRGSSYNEQFF	few	-	16	TRBV7-9	TRBJ2-1
TGTGCCAGCAGCTTAGGGGGACAGGGGTTGATTCAGCCCCAGCATTTT	CASSLGGQGLIQPQHF	-	TRBD1	16	TRBV7-2	TRBJ1-5
TGTGCCAGCAGCAGAGCTACAGGGTGGGAGTCAGAGACCCAGTACTTC	CASSRATGWESETQYF	few	-	16	TRBV6-6	TRBJ2-5
TGTGCCAGCAGTTTATATCCCCCATCGGAGAGCCCTTTCTTT	CASSLYPPSESPFF	few	-	14	TRBV27	TRBJ1-1